What follows are 11 T cell receptor beta chains derived from one specimen sequenced in a study of Graves' ophthalmopathy and Graves' hyperthyroidism. Amplifying from RNA transcripts, the study obtained TCR beta CDR3 regions. HTBI primers were employed in first-round RT-PCR, then a second-round multiplex PCR followed. TCRdb used MiXCR to reprocess the multiplex PCR reads, holding one entry per CDR3 protein. The sample holds roughly 410,000 distinct CDR3 sequences, approximately 15% seen once. The sample taken for sequencing was peripheral blood. These receptors were collected from a woman aged 18 to 35 with stable Graves' hyperthyroidism.

This clonotype was seen at least ten times. The rearrangement joins TRBV6-5 to TRBJ1-6; D not certain. Germline V gene data show CDR1 as MNHEY and CDR2 as SVGAGI. Trimming shortened V by 0 bases and J by 3 bases, and 12 bases separated the two germline ends. This CDR3 spans 17 amino acids. The CDR3 DNA is TGTGCCAGCAGTTACTCGATGGACGACCTCTATAATTCACCCCTCCACTTT. Translation gives CASSYSMDDLYNSPLHF.

The chain carries TRBV10-3 and TRBJ1-5; 8 nucleotides agree with TRBD1. There are 15 residues in the CDR3. J gave up 4 bases and V 2 bases, and 4 bases lay outside the gene matches. Germline V gives CDR1 ENHRY, CDR2 SYGVKD. The chain's CDR3 is CAISEGQGRNQPQHF. DNA of the CDR3: TGTGCCATCAGTGAGGGACAGGGACGGAATCAGCCCCAGCATTTT.

The chain is built from TRBV4-1 and TRBJ1-6; TRBD1 is a possible D gene (5 bases). The CDR3 totals 16 residues. Germline CDR1 and CDR2: MGHRA and YSYEKL. V was cut by 6 bases and J by 10 bases, with 22 bases left in between. The DNA of the CDR3 is TGCGCCAGCAGACAAATAGGCGACAGCTTACGGTCACCCCTCCACTTT. Its translation is CASRQIGDSLRSPLHF.

This clonotype was seen more than once but under ten times. The chain has TRBV5-1 and TRBJ2-6; D not resolved. The germline V gene encodes CDR1 SGHRS and CDR2 YFSETQ. This CDR3 region has 15 residues. V lost 0 bases to trimming and J lost 0 bases, with 4 bases between them. CDR3 loop: CASSLVSSGANVLTF. The CDR3 DNA sequence: TGCGCCAGCAGCTTGGTTAGCTCTGGGGCCAACGTCCTGACTTTC.

This clonotype was picked up many times. This chain uses TRBV29-1 with TRBJ1-1; tentative D call: TRBD1 (5 bases). Germline CDR1 SQVTM, CDR2 ANQGSEA. There are 10 residues in the CDR3. V was clipped by 6 bases and J by 3 bases, with 5 bases between them. CDR3 sequence: CSVGDTEAFF. The CDR3 DNA sequence: TGCAGCGTGGGGGACACTGAAGCTTTCTTT.

V gene TRBV27 combines with J gene TRBJ2-7, with D maybe TRBD2 (6 bases). V lost 0 bases and J lost 0, with 12 bases in between. This CDR3 contains 16 residues. The V gene's germline CDR1 is MNHEY and CDR2 SMNVEV (reference sequence). The DNA for the CDR3 is TGTGCCAGCAGTTTATCGATTGGGGGGAGCTCCTACGAGCAGTACTTC. Encoded protein: CASSLSIGGSSYEQYF.

This clonotype was recorded at least ten times. The chain joins TRBV3-1 to TRBJ1-2; D unclear. V gave up 0 bases and J gave up 14 bases, with 10 bases separating them. This CDR3 spans 11 amino acids. Germline V gene data show CDR1 as LGHDT and CDR2 as YNNKEL (reference sequence). The CDR3: CASSQEKNLTF. The CDR3 DNA sequence: TGTGCCAGCAGCCAAGAAAAGAACTTGACCTTC.

This clonotype was observed many times. The chain couples TRBV6-2 or TRBV6-3 to TRBJ2-7; the D call may be TRBD1 or TRBD2 (6 bases each). The CDR3 consists of 14 residues. Trimming removed 7 bases from V and 0 bases from J, with 13 bases in between. The germline V gene has CDR1 MNHEY and CDR2 SVGEGT. The CDR3 DNA reads TGTGCCAGCACTACCGGAGGGGGCTCCTACGAGCAGTACTTC. It yields the protein CASTTGGGSYEQYF.

This clonotype occurred a few times. At one end the junction does not follow the germline gene, possibly because of a read error. The J gene is TRBJ1-6, the V gene TRBV12-3 or TRBV12-4, with a possible D match to TRBD1 (5 bases). The CDR3 loop spans 12 amino acids. Written as DNA, the CDR3 is TGTGCCAGCAGCAGACAGAATTCACACCTCCACTTT. This gives the protein CASSRQNSHLHF.

CDR3 region: CASSADRVAEQFF. CDR3 nucleotides: TGCGCCAGCAGCGCTGACAGGGTTGCTGAGCAGTTCTTC. The rearrangement joins TRBV5-1 to TRBJ2-1; 7 nucleotides agree with TRBD1. The germline V gene has CDR1 SGHRS and CDR2 YFSETQ. The CDR3 loop spans 13 amino acids. Trimming at V came to 4 bases and at J to 9 bases, leaving 7 bases not matched to a gene.

The chain joins TRBV4-1 to TRBJ2-7; 8 nucleotides match TRBD2. V lost 2 bases and J lost 0; bases outside the gene matches: 6. CDR1 is MGHRA and CDR2 is YSYEKL in the germline V gene. The CDR3 has 16 amino acids. The CDR3 reads CASSQLHGGVSYEQYF. The CDR3 DNA follows: TGCGCCAGCAGCCAATTACACGGGGGGGTCTCCTACGAGCAGTACTTC.